This section outlines one T cell receptor beta chain sequence together with its context. This entry comes from a study of blood T cell repertoires in COVID-19. Study-level background: Samples representing acute and convalescent COVID-19 were sourced from the United States, Italy and Spain. The analysed material was cDNA or gDNA that came from T cells, B-cell-depleted T cells, or PBMCs.

Germline V gene data show CDR1 as LNHDA and CDR2 as SQIVND (reference sequence). The CDR3 is made up of 14 amino acids. Trimming took 2 bases from V and 8 from J; bases not matched to a gene: 6. Under the authors' procedure: Scientists estimated how many nucleated cells there were by amplifying reference gene primers. Using immunoSEQ multiplex PCR, the repertoire was profiled, and TCRdb retains in-frame clones only, with some absent. V and J calls and clone size follow that table, whereas D and trimming were derived from the DNA. The data hold about 240,000 clones, with about 86% observed a single time.

The rearrangement joins TRBV19 to TRBJ1-1; TRBD1 agrees at 9 bases. The TCR sequence derives from a man aged 55 to 70 with acute or convalescent COVID-19. Sequencing was carried out using peripheral blood. CDR3 protein: CASSIRTGQGEAFF. In nucleotides, the CDR3 is TGTGCCAGTAGTATAAGAACCGGACAGGGGGAAGCTTTCTTT.